This is a list of T cell receptor beta chains from one sample in a study of blood T cell repertoires in COVID-19. TCRdb's copy holds only in-frame clones and misses some; the assay was immunoSEQ multiplex PCR. Among over 150,000 clones listed, roughly 88% were seen once. The specimen sequenced was peripheral blood. The receptors originated from a man in his late teens or twenties with COVID-19, enrolled during active disease. The CDR3 runs from the conserved cysteine through the conserved F or W. A D gene is named only where the DNA matches it firmly. Expanded clones are given a class, and other clones once, few, many or no size at all.

-	TRBJ2-7	TRBD1	TRBV5-5	CASSLLEQGIYEQYF	TGTGCCAGCAGCTTGCTTGAACAGGGGATATACGAGCAGTACTTC
-	TRBJ1-4	-	TRBV9	CASSVGGSPNEKLLF	TGTGCCAGCAGCGTAGGAGGCAGTCCTAATGAAAAACTGCTTTTT
-	TRBJ2-1	-	TRBV29-1	CSVPGQGLAGVDEQFF	TGCAGCGTCCCGGGACAGGGGCTAGCGGGAGTGGATGAGCAGTTCTTC
-	TRBJ2-7	-	TRBV5-1	CASSLGPDTSYEQYF	TGCGCCAGCAGCTTGGGGCCGGACACCTCCTACGAGCAGTACTTC
-	TRBJ1-2	-	TRBV7-8	CASSLRGPDSLYGYTF	TGTGCCAGCAGCTTAAGGGGCCCGGACAGCTTATATGGCTACACCTTC
-	TRBJ1-1	-	TRBV28	CASSLEPGRAFF	TGTGCCAGCAGTTTAGAGCCAGGGCGAGCTTTCTTT
once	TRBJ2-1	-	TRBV10-3	CAMKEANSDEQFF	TGTGCCATGAAGGAGGCTAATTCCGATGAGCAGTTCTTC
-	TRBJ2-1	-	TRBV28	CASSFGDYEQFF	TGTGCCAGCAGTTTTGGGGACTATGAGCAGTTCTTC
-	TRBJ2-7	TRBD1	TRBV10-3	CAISDETGGYEQYF	TGTGCCATCAGTGATGAGACAGGGGGGTACGAGCAGTACTTC
few	TRBJ2-7	TRBD2	TRBV11-2	CASSLRLGGTYEQYF	TGTGCCAGCAGCTTAAGGTTGGGGGGGACCTACGAGCAGTACTTC
-	TRBJ2-5	-	TRBV4-2	CASSQGNGQETQYF	TGTGCCAGCAGCCAAGGTAACGGTCAAGAGACCCAGTACTTC
-	TRBJ1-1	TRBD1	TRBV6-2/TRBV6-3	CASSHINRDRGENTEAFF	TGTGCCAGCAGCCACATAAACCGGGACAGGGGGGAAAACACTGAAGCTTTCTTT
few	TRBJ1-5	-	TRBV4-3	CASSQGAYSNQPQHF	TGCGCCAGCAGCCAAGGGGCTTATAGCAATCAGCCCCAGCATTTT
once	TRBJ1-4	TRBD1	TRBV19	CASSITGGAEKLLF	TGTGCCAGTAGTATAACAGGGGGGGCTGAAAAACTGCTTTTT
-	TRBJ2-7	-	TRBV19	CASRGQASSYEQYF	TGTGCCAGTAGGGGACAAGCCAGCTCCTACGAGCAGTACTTC
-	TRBJ2-5	-	TRBV2	CASSGFVQYF	TGTGCCAGCAGCGGGTTTGTCCAGTACTTC
-	TRBJ1-2	TRBD1	TRBV14	CASSLTGPDGYTF	TGTGCCAGCAGCTTGACAGGGCCCGATGGCTACACCTTC
-	TRBJ2-7	-	TRBV5-6	CASSLTRVGEQYF	TGTGCCAGCAGCTTAACCAGGGTTGGCGAGCAGTACTTC
-	TRBJ1-3	-	TRBV5-1	CASSFAGTGNTIYF	TGCGCCAGCAGCTTTGCAGGGACTGGAAACACCATATATTTT
-	TRBJ2-7	-	TRBV10-3	CAISTVEWEQYF	TGTGCCATCAGTACGGTCGAATGGGAGCAGTACTTC
-	TRBJ2-3	-	TRBV13	CASSPGTPSTDTQYF	TGTGCCAGCAGCCCCGGGACTCCTAGCACAGATACGCAGTATTTT
-	TRBJ2-6	TRBD1	TRBV7-3	CASSRDSSGANVLTF	TGTGCCAGCAGCCGGGACAGCTCTGGGGCCAACGTCCTGACTTTC
-	TRBJ1-2	TRBD1	TRBV2	CAIPGQTNYGYTF	TGTGCCATCCCGGGACAGACTAACTATGGCTACACCTTC
-	TRBJ1-2	-	TRBV28	CASSLFRVEDGYTF	TGTGCCAGCAGTTTATTTCGGGTTGAAGATGGCTACACCTTC
-	TRBJ1-4	TRBD1	TRBV4-1	CASSLRTGANEKLFF	TGCGCCAGCAGCCTCCGGACAGGGGCTAATGAAAAACTGTTTTTT
few	TRBJ2-7	TRBD1	TRBV28	CASSRDSRGYEQYF	TGTGCCAGCAGCCGGGACAGCCGAGGGTACGAGCAGTACTTC
-	TRBJ2-7	-	TRBV2	CASLRSGSTYEQYF	TGTGCCAGCCTAAGAAGCGGTAGTACCTACGAGCAGTACTTC